Below, one T cell receptor (beta chain) is given with its context. The sample comes from a study of glioma-infiltrating T cells after dendritic cell vaccination. Whole-study context: Glioblastoma patients came from Phase I and II dendritic cell vaccination trials. Autologous tumor lysate-pulsed dendritic cell vaccination was given between the early 2000s and the early 2010s.

Sample time point: after dendritic cell vaccination, including at tumor progression/relapse. Germline V gene lookup returns CDR1 SEHNR and CDR2 FQNEAQ (reference sequence). The CDR3 runs to 15 residues. V lost 3 bases and J lost 6, with 15 bases in between. TCRB CDR3 was amplified from 2 ug genomic DNA or less. The primer mix had 60 V beta and 13 J beta primers. Assay used: immunoSEQ multiplex PCR; TCRdb lists only in-frame clones, some missing. Here the sample spans roughly 85,000 clones, 85% being singletons. Sequences were derived from blood, sampled after dendritic cell vaccination. This chain connects TRBV7-9 to TRBJ1-5, with D possibly being TRBD1 (5 bases). The clonotype originates from a human donor with glioblastoma. CDR3 region: CASSLGREGTQPQHF. CDR3 DNA: TGTGCCAGCAGCTTGGGCAGGGAGGGTACTCAGCCCCAGCATTTT.